This T cell receptor beta chain was sequenced for a study of CD8 T cells in ankylosing spondylitis. General study findings and limits: A motif of under ten highly homologous TCR beta variants was seen as apparently characteristic of ankylosing spondylitis blood.

In regard to this clonotype: Its antigen is unidentified.

One entry per CDR3 protein, called by TCRdb with MiXCR from the 5' RACE reads. Of under 450,000 distinct CDR3 sequences in the sample, roughly a sixth were seen once. What was sequenced was blood, either unsorted or a sorted T cell fraction (not recorded which). This sequence originates from a male donor with ankylosing spondylitis.

CDR3 sequence reads: CASSPYTTPNTEAFF. The CDR3 DNA sequence: TGTGCCAGCAGCCCCTATACCACACCGAACACTGAAGCTTTCTTT. V gene TRBV7-9 combines with J gene TRBJ1-1; D unclear. The germline gives CDR1 SEHNR, CDR2 FQNEAQ (reference sequence). V lost 5 bases and J lost 1, with 14 bases in between. The CDR3 runs to 15 residues.